The 27 T cell receptor beta chains below all came from one sample that was sequenced in a study of cytomegalovirus exposure and HLA in healthy donors. In the PCR, 60 Vbeta and 13 Jbeta primers were used. The table came from immunoSEQ multiplex PCR; TCRdb's copy has only in-frame clones and leaves some out. The sample consists of about 130,000 clones, roughly four fifths of them appearing once. What was sequenced was PBMCs. The source is a woman aged 40-49 years in good health and CMV-seropositive.

This chain links TRBV6-4 with TRBJ2-3; D is undetermined. Germline assignment: CDR1 MRHNA and CDR2 SNTAGT. Trimming took off 4 bases at V and 0 bases at J, with 2 bases between the two ends. There are 12 residues in the CDR3. CDR3 bases: TGTGCCAGCAGTGCTAGCACAGATACGCAGTATTTT. Its protein is CASSASTDTQYF.

The gene calls are TRBV7-8 and TRBJ1-2, with TRBD1 matching over 7 bases. Unmatched junction bases numbered 13, after V lost 4 bases and J lost 8 bases. CDR1 is SGHVS, CDR2 FQNEAQ, per germline. The CDR3 extends over 15 amino acids. For the CDR3, the DNA is TGTGCCAGCAGCTCTAAAGACAGGGTAGTTTACGGCTACACCTTC. The encoded protein is CASSSKDRVVYGYTF. Using reference TRBV7-8 and TRBJ1-2 for the parts outside the CDR3, the full variable domain is GAGVSQSPRYKVAKRGQDVALRCDPISGHVSLFWYQQALGQGPEFLTYFQNEAQLDKSGLPSDRFFAERPEGSVSTLKIQRTQQEDSAVYLCASSSKDRVVYGYTFGSGTRLTVV.

The genes are TRBV7-8 and TRBJ1-1; D is undetermined. Trimming cost V 5 bases and J 5 bases, with 21 bases left between them. The CDR3 spans 16 residues. Germline V gene lookup returns CDR1 SGHVS and CDR2 FQNEAQ. Written as DNA, the CDR3 is TGTGCCAGCAGCCAAATCGGAGGGATACGTGCGACTGAAGCTTTCTTT. It yields the protein CASSQIGGIRATEAFF.

The chain carries TRBV7-3 and TRBJ2-7, with 7 bases aligning to TRBD1. The germline gives CDR1 SGHTA, CDR2 FQGTGA. With 5 bases clipped from V and 5 bases from J, the junction kept 27 bases outside the gene matches. The CDR3 totals 20 residues. In nucleotides, the CDR3 is TGTGCCAGCAGCCCCCCCTTGGCCCACCCGACAACAGACAGGGACGACGAGCAGTACTTC. Translated, it gives CASSPPLAHPTTDRDDEQYF.

The CDR3 DNA is TGTGCCAGCATAACAGGGGCCCAAGAGACCCAGTACTTC. This gives the protein CASITGAQETQYF. V and J are TRBV6-6 and TRBJ2-5; TRBD1 agrees at 7 bases. CDR3 length: 13 amino acids. The V segment lost 7 bases and the J segment 1 base; nucleotides outside the gene matches: 3. The germline V gene has CDR1 MNHNY and CDR2 SVGAGI (reference sequence).

The gene calls are TRBV30 and TRBJ1-1; D is uncertain. Germline V CDR1 and CDR2: GTSNPN, SVGIG (reference sequence). The V end lost 8 bases, the J end lost 0 bases, and 4 bases lay between the germline ends. CDR3 length: 10 residues. CDR3 protein: CALLNTEAFF. CDR3 coding DNA: TGTGCCCTACTGAACACTGAAGCTTTCTTT.

The gene calls are TRBV15 and TRBJ2-2; D perhaps matches TRBD2 (5 bases). Germline V gene data show CDR1 as LNHNV and CDR2 as YYDKDF (reference sequence). The CDR3 runs 15 residues. The V end lost 1 base, the J end lost 3 bases, and 9 bases lay between the germline ends. CDR3 sequence: CATSRATRDTGELFF. The DNA for the CDR3 is TGTGCCACCAGCAGAGCTACGAGGGACACCGGGGAGCTGTTTTTT. The full variable domain, its missing parts supplied by reference TRBV15 and TRBJ2-2, is DAMVIQNPRYQVTQFGKPVTLSCSQTLNHNVMYWYQQKSSQAPKLLFHYYDKDFNNEADTPDNFQSRRPNTSFCFLDIRSPGLGDTAMYLCATSRATRDTGELFFGEGSRLTVL.

The rearrangement links TRBV2 to TRBJ2-7; TRBD2 agrees at 9 bases. There are 13 residues in the CDR3. V trimming: 7 bases; J trimming: 5 bases; junction bases outside the gene matches: 6. Germline V gene lookup returns CDR1 SNHLY and CDR2 FYNNEI. CDR3 sequence reads: CASIGTSRHEQYF. The CDR3 DNA follows: TGTGCCAGCATAGGGACTAGCAGGCACGAGCAGTACTTC. The whole variable domain, remainder taken from reference TRBV2 and TRBJ2-7, is EPEVTQTPSHQVTQMGQEVILRCVPISNHLYFYWYRQILGQKVEFLVSFYNNEISEKSEIFDDQFSVERPDGSNFTLKIRSTKLEDSAMYFCASIGTSRHEQYFGPGTRLTVT.

This rearrangement joins TRBV6-5 to TRBJ1-1; D perhaps matches TRBD1 (6 bases). CDR3 length equals 15 residues. The V gene's germline CDR1 is MNHEY and CDR2 SVGAGI. Between the trimmed V and J ends, which lost 4 bases and 3 bases, there was a span of 15 bases. Here the CDR3 reads CASSSTGSKHTEAFF. DNA for the CDR3: TGTGCCAGCAGTTCCACAGGGTCCAAGCACACTGAAGCTTTCTTT.

This clone was detected only a few times. The rearrangement joins TRBV9 to TRBJ1-4, with D perhaps matching TRBD1 (5 bases). The length of the CDR3 is 15 residues. V was pared by 3 bases and J by 1 base, with 10 bases between. Germline values: CDR1 SGDLS, CDR2 YYNGEE. CDR3 residues: CASSGWGVTNEKLFF. The CDR3 bases are TGTGCCAGCAGCGGATGGGGGGTAACTAATGAAAAACTGTTTTTT.

J is TRBJ1-5 and V is TRBV6-1; tentatively, D is TRBD1 (5 bases). This CDR3 region has 13 residues. V shed 7 bases and J shed 5 bases, with 12 bases lying between them. CDR1 and CDR2 from the germline V gene are MNHNS and SASEGT. CDR3 in amino acids: CASTTRQYQPQHF. CDR3 bases: TGTGCCAGCACTACACGACAGTATCAGCCCCAGCATTTT.

The gene calls are TRBV29-1 and TRBJ2-3; 12 nucleotides match TRBD2. The CDR3 contains 14 residues. V was pared by 7 bases and J by 8 bases, with 10 bases of the junction left unmatched. Germline CDR1 is SQVTM and CDR2 is ANQGSEA. CDR3 loop: CSAPTSGRLSTQYF. CDR3 sequence (DNA): TGCAGCGCTCCGACTAGCGGGAGATTAAGTACGCAGTATTTT.

Only a few counts were recorded for this clone. The chain has TRBV4-2 and TRBJ1-5, with TRBD1 matching over 7 bases. This CDR3 comprises 15 residues. Trimming at V came to 4 bases and at J to 5 bases, leaving 8 bases not matched to a gene. Per germline, CDR1 LGHNA and CDR2 YNFKEQ. In nucleotides, the CDR3 is TGTGCCAGCAGCCCTAATACAGGGGTGGATCAGCCCCAGCATTTT. Its translation: CASSPNTGVDQPQHF.

This chain connects TRBV10-3 to TRBJ2-4, with 7 bases that match TRBD1. Germline assignment: CDR1 ENHRY and CDR2 SYGVKD. The CDR3 spans 15 residues. Trimming removed 6 bases from V and 4 bases from J; junction bases left unmatched: 9. Here the CDR3 reads CAISPGQDLKNIQYF. CDR3 nucleotide sequence: TGTGCCATCAGCCCTGGACAGGACCTTAAAAACATTCAGTACTTC.

This chain uses TRBV10-3 with TRBJ1-5, with D hard to call. Germline V CDR1 and CDR2: ENHRY, SYGVKD. CDR3 length equals 14 residues. V lost 3 bases and J 4 bases, leaving 10 bases between the germline ends. The CDR3 here is CAISDVGFNQPQHF. CDR3 in DNA: TGTGCCATCAGTGACGTGGGCTTTAATCAGCCCCAGCATTTT.

The chain links TRBV5-1 to TRBJ2-5; 7 nucleotides line up with TRBD1. The CDR3 has 14 amino acids. CDR1 SGHRS and CDR2 YFSETQ come from the germline V gene. With 2 bases clipped from V and 4 bases from J, the junction kept 5 bases outside the gene matches. CDR3 sequence (DNA): TGCGCCAGCAGCTTAGCCAGGGGGTCAGAGACCCAGTACTTC. It yields the protein CASSLARGSETQYF.

This clone was seen just once. This rearrangement joins TRBV6-6 to TRBJ2-5, with unresolved D. Trimming cost V 4 bases and J 2 bases, with 5 bases left between them. The CDR3 has 12 amino acids. Germline CDR1 MNHNY, CDR2 SVGAGI (reference sequence). The CDR3 bases are TGTGCCAGCAGTTCCGGGCAAGAGACCCAGTACTTC. Translated: CASSSGQETQYF.

This rearrangement joins TRBV25-1 to TRBJ1-2, with D hard to call. The CDR3 length is 14 residues. The germline V gene encodes CDR1 MGHDK and CDR2 SYGVNS. V was pared by 3 bases and J by 4 bases, with 12 bases between. DNA of the CDR3: TGTGCCAGCAGTGATGGGAGCCACTTCTATGGCTACACCTTC. Translating gives CASSDGSHFYGYTF.

This chain connects TRBV5-1 to TRBJ1-4; D uncertain. This CDR3 comprises 14 residues. V lost 0 bases to trimming and J lost 3 bases, with 6 bases between them. Germline V gene sequence: CDR1 SGHRS, CDR2 YFSETQ. DNA of the CDR3: TGCGCCAGCAGCTTGGCCGGGTCTAATGAAAAACTGTTTTTT. It codes for CASSLAGSNEKLFF.

By its share, this clone is medium-sized. The V gene is TRBV6-1, the J gene TRBJ1-1; D is ambiguous. The V end lost 7 bases, the J end lost 0 bases, and 9 bases lay between the germline ends. The CDR3 spans 13 residues. Germline V gene lookup returns CDR1 MNHNS and CDR2 SASEGT. CDR3 DNA: TGTGCCAGCAAGCACAGCTTGAACACTGAAGCTTTCTTT. Encoded protein: CASKHSLNTEAFF.

This chain joins TRBV5-1 and TRBJ2-2, with D perhaps matching TRBD2 (5 bases). Deletions cut 0 bases from V and 7 bases from J, with 13 bases between. CDR1 SGHRS and CDR2 YFSETQ come from the germline V gene. The CDR3 is made up of 15 amino acids. CDR3 residues: CASSLAVNEGGELFF. CDR3 DNA: TGCGCCAGCAGCTTGGCGGTGAATGAGGGCGGGGAGCTGTTTTTT. Combining the CDR3 with reference TRBV5-1 and TRBJ2-2 gives the whole variable domain KAGVTQTPRYLIKTRGQQVTLSCSPISGHRSVSWYQQTPGQGLQFLFEYFSETQRNKGNFPGRFSGRQFSNSRSEMNVSTLELGDSALYLCASSLAVNEGGELFFGEGSRLTVL.

V and J are TRBV7-9 and TRBJ1-3; D ambiguous. V was trimmed by 2 bases and J by 4 bases, leaving 9 bases between them. Germline CDR1 is SEHNR and CDR2 is FQNEAQ (reference sequence). The CDR3 has 14 amino acids. CDR3 coding DNA: TGTGCCAGCAGCTTATTGGAGCGCGGAAACACCATATATTTT. Translation: CASSLLERGNTIYF.

CDR3 bases: TGCGCCAGCAGCCAAGTAGGAGGAGTCGGGGAGCAGTACTTC. Its protein is CASSQVGGVGEQYF. This chain uses TRBV4-3 with TRBJ2-5; D is possibly TRBD2 (5 bases). CDR1 LGHNA and CDR2 YSLEER come from the germline V gene. The V and J ends lost 1 base and 11 bases respectively, with 17 bases between them. There are 14 residues in the CDR3.

This sequence joins TRBV5-1 and TRBJ2-7, with D possibly matching TRBD1 (7 bases). Trimming removed 0 bases from V and 4 bases from J, with 17 bases in between. CDR3 length: 16 amino acids. The germline V gene encodes CDR1 SGHRS and CDR2 YFSETQ. CDR3: CASSLGGAGTEYEQYF. In nucleotides, the CDR3 is TGCGCCAGCAGCTTGGGGGGGGCCGGGACAGAGTACGAGCAGTACTTC.

The chain joins TRBV10-3 to TRBJ2-1; 9 nucleotides align to TRBD1. Germline V CDR1 and CDR2: ENHRY, SYGVKD. The CDR3 sequence is 13 residues long. J was trimmed by 8 bases and V by 6 bases; bases with no gene match: 5. DNA of the CDR3: TGTGCCATCAGAGGGACAGGGTTCGATGAGCAGTTCTTC. It translates to CAIRGTGFDEQFF.

The genes are TRBV27 and TRBJ2-2; TRBD2 aligns across 9 bases. The CDR3 is 16 amino acids. The V gene end was trimmed by 4 bases and the J gene end by 7 bases; junction bases not matched to a gene: 10. Germline V gene lookup returns CDR1 MNHEY and CDR2 SMNVEV (reference sequence). The CDR3 loop reads CASSSLAGVMGGELFF. The CDR3 DNA sequence: TGTGCCAGCAGTTCCTTAGCGGGAGTGATGGGCGGGGAGCTGTTTTTT.

The rearrangement joins TRBV6-5 to TRBJ1-1, with 7 bases identical to TRBD1. This CDR3 has 14 residues. The germline CDR1 and CDR2 sequences are MNHEY and SVGAGI. The trim removed 6 bases at V and 3 bases at J, leaving 7 bases unmatched. Here the CDR3 reads CASRPQGEYTEAFF. CDR3 coding DNA: TGTGCCAGCAGACCCCAGGGGGAGTACACTGAAGCTTTCTTT.